This record looks at one T cell receptor beta chain sequence and its context. Method: immunoSEQ multiplex PCR; TCRdb's copy keeps in-frame clones and lacks some. Seen here are some 1,600,000 clones, 95% to 99% observed once, and the top ten hold roughly 0.4%. None of the donors, who were healthy HIV-negative adults, had recently had acute infections or vaccinations. The data are from a study of shared clonotypes between healthy human individuals. Trimming took 2 bases from V and 4 from J, leaving 12 bases between them. CDR1 is ENHRY, CDR2 SYGVKD, per germline. This CDR3 comprises 15 residues. This chain uses TRBV10-3 with TRBJ2-1; no clear D gene. The clonotype was recovered from a young man in good health. Input material: naive CD4+ T cells sorted from blood. The subset here: CD45RA+ positively selected. Written as DNA, the CDR3 is TGTGCCATCAGTGAGGAGAAGAATCCTTACAATGAGCAGTTCTTC. It codes for CAISEEKNPYNEQFF.